This T cell receptor beta chain came from a study of T-cell memory formation after mild COVID-19. V dropped 5 bases and J dropped 3; count of bases not matched to a gene: 10. This CDR3 comprises 16 residues. One entry per CDR3 protein results from TCRdb running MiXCR on the 5' RACE reads. Of about 470,000 distinct CDR3 sequences in the sample, 15% to 20% were seen once. The TCR comes from an adult woman who had mild COVID-19 (a few samples of this study predate the infection). Cell type and time point are not known. The sequencing sample was made of PBMCs or a T cell subset sorted from them (not recorded which). The rearrangement uses TRBV12-3 or TRBV12-4 and TRBJ2-4; 7 nucleotides align to TRBD2. The CDR3: CASSPTDGGVKNIQYF. The CDR3 DNA reads as TGTGCCAGCAGTCCGACCGATGGGGGGGTCAAAAACATTCAGTACTTC.